Shown below are 19 T cell receptor beta chains from a single sample sequenced in a study of cytomegalovirus exposure and HLA in healthy donors (dated by TCRdb to about 2017). The library was built by means of the immunoSEQ multiplex PCR assay. A mixture of 60 forward primers for TCR Vbeta segments and 13 reverse primers for TCR Jbeta segments was used in the multiplex PCR. TCRdb provides this immuneACCESS table in a form limited to in-frame rearrangements. Some clones are lacking; in checked studies, under half of them reflect an unresolved V gene, and why the rest are absent is not known. The sample records fewer than 200,000 clones, approximately 84% of which are singletons. Under 1.1% of the sample rests with the top ten. Sequencing was done on a sample of PBMCs. These receptors all stem from a man younger than 40 in good health and CMV-seronegative.

The V and J genes are TRBV6-1 and TRBJ2-3, with 8 nucleotides matching TRBD1. The germline gives CDR1 MNHNS, CDR2 SASEGT. CDR3 length: 16 amino acids. The V gene end was trimmed by 4 bases and the J gene end by 4 bases; junction bases not matched to a gene: 10. This CDR3 is CASSALRGQWADTQYF. In nucleotides, the CDR3 is TGTGCCAGCAGTGCCCTCAGGGGGCAGTGGGCAGATACGCAGTATTTT.

V and J are TRBV5-4 and TRBJ2-7, with D possibly being TRBD2 (5 bases). There are 14 residues in the CDR3. Trimming shortened V by 4 bases and J by 2 bases, and 13 bases separated the two germline ends. CDR1 and CDR2 from the germline V gene are SGHNT and YYREEE (reference sequence). The CDR3 bases are TGTGCCAGCAGCCCGGACTTGAGAGCCTACGAGCAGTACTTC. It is translated as CASSPDLRAYEQYF.

V and J are TRBV28 and TRBJ1-2; TRBD1 matches at 9 bases. V lost 2 bases, J lost 4 bases, and 8 bases stayed unmatched. CDR1 MDHEN and CDR2 SYDVKM come from the germline V gene. The CDR3 is 16 residues long. The CDR3 DNA sequence: TGTGCCAGCAGTTTAGAGGGCGAGACAGGGGGCTATGGCTACACCTTC. It specifies CASSLEGETGGYGYTF.

V and J are TRBV19 and TRBJ1-2, with TRBD1 as a possible D gene (5 bases). This CDR3 is 13 amino acids long. The germline V and J ends were trimmed by 3 bases and 5 bases, with 10 bases remaining between them. Germline CDR1 and CDR2: LNHDA and SQIVND (reference sequence). The CDR3 sequence is CASSMGQIYGYTF. CDR3 nucleotides: TGTGCCAGTAGTATGGGGCAGATTTATGGCTACACCTTC.

The J gene is TRBJ1-4, the V gene TRBV6-5; D call uncertain. CDR3 length: 16 residues. Per germline, CDR1 MNHEY and CDR2 SVGAGI. Trimming left V 2 bases short and J 2 bases short, with 12 bases between. The CDR3 nucleotides read TGTGCCAGCAGTTACCTATGGGAGGGTACTAATGAAAAACTGTTTTTT. This encodes CASSYLWEGTNEKLFF.

V usage is TRBV30 and J usage is TRBJ2-7, with unresolved D. V was cut by 0 bases and J by 4 bases, with 4 bases left in between. CDR1 is GTSNPN and CDR2 is SVGIG in the germline V gene (reference sequence). The length of the CDR3 is 11 residues. For the CDR3, the DNA is TGTGCCTGGAGTGTCACATACGAGCAGTACTTC. It is translated as CAWSVTYEQYF.

This clone was seen a handful of times. This chain links TRBV11-2 with TRBJ2-7; 8 bases map to TRBD1. Germline CDR1 reads SGHAT; CDR2 reads FQNNGV. V shed 1 base, J shed 5 bases, and the junction held 7 bases outside the gene matches. The CDR3 consists of 15 residues. CDR3 protein: CASSLAWTGNHEQYF. CDR3 in DNA: TGTGCCAGCAGCTTAGCGTGGACAGGGAACCACGAGCAGTACTTC.

This chain joins TRBV30 and TRBJ1-1, with D possibly being TRBD1 (6 bases). Germline V gene lookup returns CDR1 GTSNPN and CDR2 SVGIG (reference sequence). V lost 4 bases, J lost 3 bases, and 12 bases lay in between. The CDR3 extends over 13 amino acids. The CDR3 spells CAWTPGQYTEAFF. Here the CDR3 DNA reads TGTGCCTGGACCCCCGGACAGTACACTGAAGCTTTCTTT.

The chain recombines TRBV27 with TRBJ2-5, with 8 bases lining up with TRBD1. This CDR3 region has 13 residues. With 6 bases clipped from V and 7 bases from J, the junction kept 7 bases outside the gene matches. CDR1 and CDR2 from the germline V gene are MNHEY and SMNVEV (reference sequence). CDR3 protein: CASRPGGFGTQYF. In nucleotides, the CDR3 is TGTGCCAGCAGGCCAGGGGGCTTTGGGACCCAGTACTTC.

The chain joins TRBV7-9 to TRBJ1-6; the D is unclear. Trimming took off 5 bases at V and 4 bases at J, with 12 bases between the two ends. There are 15 residues in the CDR3. Germline CDR1 reads SEHNR; CDR2 reads FQNEAQ (reference sequence). The CDR3 protein is CASSPGKEYNSPLHF. CDR3 nucleotide sequence: TGTGCCAGCAGCCCAGGAAAAGAATATAATTCACCCCTCCACTTT.

The genes are TRBV7-3 and TRBJ2-2, with 11 positions matching TRBD2. J was trimmed by 4 bases and V by 5 bases; bases with no gene match: 6. Germline CDR1 SGHTA, CDR2 FQGTGA. The CDR3 length is 16 residues. The CDR3 region is CASSPGTSGPTGELFF. The CDR3 DNA is TGTGCCAGCAGCCCTGGGACTAGCGGACCCACCGGGGAGCTGTTTTTT.

The chain uses TRBV10-3 and TRBJ1-2, with TRBD1 identical over 8 bases. The CDR3 consists of 13 residues. Per germline, CDR1 ENHRY and CDR2 SYGVKD. With 10 bases clipped from V and 6 bases from J, the junction kept 10 bases outside the gene matches. CDR3: CATSLDRVDGYTF. Written as DNA, the CDR3 is TGTGCCACTTCCCTGGACAGGGTTGATGGCTACACCTTC.

This chain links TRBV5-6 with TRBJ2-6, with D tentatively TRBD2 (5 bases). V dropped 2 bases and J dropped 0 bases, with 12 bases sitting between them. The CDR3 has 17 amino acids. Germline V gives CDR1 SGHDT, CDR2 YYEEEE. CDR3 amino acids: CASSLRATSSGANVLTF. In DNA, the CDR3 is TGTGCCAGCAGCTTAAGGGCCACTAGCTCTGGGGCCAACGTCCTGACTTTC.

The chain employs TRBV6-1 and TRBJ2-4; 11 bases are a match to TRBD2. Trimming removed 4 bases from V and 0 bases from J; junction bases left unmatched: 8. The CDR3 length is 18 residues. Germline V gene data show CDR1 as MNHNS and CDR2 as SASEGT. CDR3: CASSATSGGPVAKNIQYF. As DNA, the CDR3 is TGTGCCAGCAGTGCCACTAGCGGGGGACCCGTAGCCAAAAACATTCAGTACTTC.

This chain links TRBV6-6 with TRBJ1-2, with TRBD1 identical over 7 bases. The CDR3 is 13 residues long. The junction had 6 bases not matched to a gene; V was cut back by 5 bases and J by 6 bases. Germline lookup yields CDR1 MNHNY and CDR2 SVGAGI (reference sequence). The DNA for the CDR3 is TGTGCCAGCAGTCAGCAACAGGGGAATGGCTACACCTTC. Amino acids: CASSQQQGNGYTF.

V and J are TRBV9 and TRBJ2-1; a possible D gene is TRBD2 (6 bases). The CDR3 spans 15 residues. Trimming cost V 1 base and J 1 base, with 9 bases left between them. In germline, CDR1 is SGDLS, CDR2 YYNGEE. The CDR3, as DNA: TGTGCCAGCAGCGTATCGGGGAGGTCCTACAATGAGCAGTTCTTC. Amino acids: CASSVSGRSYNEQFF.

The CDR3 loop is CASSVRGHPFFTF. The CDR3 DNA is TGTGCCAGCAGCGTCAGGGGACACCCGTTTTTCACCTTC. The V gene is TRBV5-6, the J gene TRBJ1-2, with a possible D match to TRBD1 (6 bases). The CDR3 is 13 amino acids. The V gene lost 4 bases and the J gene lost 13 bases, with 20 bases spanning the gap. In germline, CDR1 is SGHDT, CDR2 YYEEEE.

The chain links TRBV27 to TRBJ1-4; D perhaps matches TRBD1 (5 bases). CDR1 MNHEY and CDR2 SMNVEV come from the germline V gene (reference sequence). The CDR3 runs 14 residues. The germline V and J ends were trimmed by 3 bases and 8 bases, with 13 bases remaining between them. The CDR3 DNA reads as TGTGCCAGCAGTTTGTCCAGGGTGAGCGAAAAACTGTTTTTT. It yields the protein CASSLSRVSEKLFF.

This chain links TRBV29-1 with TRBJ2-3; the D is unclear. This CDR3 spans 14 amino acids. The germline V and J ends were trimmed by 3 bases and 0 bases, with 10 bases remaining between them. Germline CDR1 reads SQVTM; CDR2 reads ANQGSEA. Here the CDR3 reads CSVEQETSTDTQYF. The CDR3 DNA is TGCAGCGTTGAGCAGGAAACAAGCACAGATACGCAGTATTTT.